This is a list of T cell receptor beta chains from one sample in a study of chemoradiotherapy in HPV16-positive cancers. Profiled with immunoSEQ multiplex PCR; TCRdb holds only in-frame clones, not every one. The table records roughly 25,000 clones, roughly 94% of them present only once. Sampling took place from a patient who underwent chemoradiotherapy. The receptors derive from a human donor with HPV-associated anogenital cancer. The CDR3 runs from the conserved cysteine through the conserved F or W. The D gene is left open where the match is weak. Clone size is given for some rows only: seen once, a few or many times, or a class if the clone is expanded.

TRBJ1-5	.	once	TRBV18	CASSPWTAQGGNQPQHF	TGTGCCAGCTCACCATGGACAGCCCAAGGAGGCAATCAGCCCCAGCATTTT
TRBJ2-3	.	.	TRBV25-1	CASSERPSTDTQYF	TGTGCCAGCAGTGAACGCCCCAGCACAGATACGCAGTATTTT
TRBJ1-4	.	.	TRBV19	CASSPYFRPGDEKLFF	TGTGCCAGTAGTCCATACTTCCGCCCCGGAGATGAAAAACTGTTTTTT
TRBJ2-7	TRBD2	.	TRBV7-2	CASSGGLASSYEQYF	TGTGCCAGCAGCGGGGGACTAGCGTCCTCCTACGAGCAGTACTTC
TRBJ2-3	TRBD2	.	TRBV4-1	CASSPPGTRTDTQYF	TGCGCCAGCAGCCCCCCCGGGACTAGGACAGATACGCAGTATTTT
TRBJ1-5	TRBD1	.	TRBV19	CASSRDRGGGLGNQPQHF	TGTGCCAGTAGTAGGGACAGGGGAGGGGGCCTTGGCAATCAGCCCCAGCATTTT
TRBJ1-4	.	.	TRBV28	CASGGGGWEKLFF	TGTGCCAGCGGAGGCGGCGGTTGGGAAAAACTGTTTTTT
TRBJ2-1	TRBD1	.	TRBV19	CASSIDRASKQFF	TGTGCCAGTAGTATCGACAGGGCATCGAAGCAGTTCTTC
TRBJ2-7	TRBD1	.	TRBV7-2	CASSLTGGRLNEQYF	TGTGCCAGCAGCTTAACAGGGGGCAGGCTCAACGAGCAGTACTTC
TRBJ1-2	.	.	TRBV6-5	CASSRDGGFYGYTF	TGTGCCAGCAGCCGGGACGGAGGATTCTATGGCTACACCTTC
TRBJ2-7	TRBD2	.	TRBV6-5	CASSYQGLAFHEQYF	TGTGCCAGCAGTTACCAGGGACTAGCCTTCCACGAGCAGTACTTC
TRBJ2-1	TRBD1	.	TRBV5-1	CASSLAWDRVSDEQFF	TGCGCCAGCAGCTTGGCGTGGGACAGGGTGTCTGATGAGCAGTTCTTC
TRBJ1-3	.	.	TRBV28	CASSRGGTGNTIYF	TGTGCCAGCAGTCGCGGAGGGACCGGAAACACCATATATTTT
TRBJ2-7	TRBD1	.	TRBV27	CASSLSGPQGAHVRDEQYF	TGTGCCAGCAGTTTATCGGGGCCACAGGGGGCCCACGTTCGCGACGAGCAGTACTTC
TRBJ2-7	.	.	TRBV27	CASSPIRDVSEQYF	TGTGCCAGCAGCCCCATCAGGGATGTGAGCGAGCAGTACTTC
TRBJ2-3	TRBD1	.	TRBV6-5	CASSRQGGTGNTQYF	TGTGCCAGCAGCAGACAGGGCGGGACAGGGAATACGCAGTATTTT
TRBJ1-6	.	.	TRBV7-3	CASSPQGNSPLHF	TGTGCCAGCAGCCCACAGGGTAATTCACCCCTCCACTTT
TRBJ2-7	.	.	TRBV15	CATSRRRPGTVTYEQYF	TGTGCCACCAGCAGAAGAAGACCCGGGACCGTTACCTACGAGCAGTACTTC
TRBJ2-3	.	.	TRBV29-1	CSVDLARGSTDTQYF	TGCAGCGTTGACCTAGCGCGAGGTTCCACAGATACGCAGTATTTT
TRBJ2-3	.	.	TRBV5-5	CASSSGHRTDTQYF	TGTGCCAGCAGCTCGGGACACCGCACAGATACGCAGTATTTT
TRBJ2-7	TRBD1	.	TRBV5-4	CASSLGRDRGLTQQYF	TGTGCCAGCAGCTTGGGTCGGGACAGGGGTCTTACGCAGCAGTACTTC
TRBJ2-5	TRBD1	.	TRBV7-3	CASSHDRGETQYF	TGTGCCAGCAGTCACGACAGGGGCGAGACCCAGTACTTC
TRBJ1-4	.	.	TRBV5-1	CASKAASFEKLFF	TGCGCCAGCAAGGCTGCGAGCTTTGAAAAACTGTTTTTT
TRBJ1-3	TRBD1	.	TRBV28	CASSSTGTVPNTIYF	TGTGCCAGCAGTAGTACCGGGACAGTCCCTAACACCATATATTTT
TRBJ1-2	.	once	TRBV18	CASSRGQGSSEYGYTF	TGTGCCAGCTCACGGGGACAAGGGTCATCGGAGTATGGCTACACCTTC
TRBJ2-5	TRBD1	.	TRBV6-5	CASNRGTGVQTQYF	TGTGCCAGCAACCGCGGGACAGGGGTACAGACCCAGTACTTC
TRBJ2-7	.	.	TRBV2	CASSRIVGYEQYF	TGTGCCAGCAGCCGAATAGTGGGCTACGAGCAGTACTTC
TRBJ2-1	TRBD1	.	TRBV5-1	CASTPDRIAINEQFF	TGCGCCAGTACCCCGGACAGGATCGCCATCAATGAGCAGTTCTTC
TRBJ2-3	.	.	TRBV28	CASSFPPNTQYF	TGTGCCAGCAGTTTCCCACCTAATACGCAGTATTTT
TRBJ2-5	.	.	TRBV7-2	CASSANQETQYF	TGTGCCAGCAGCGCTAATCAAGAGACCCAGTACTTC
TRBJ1-4	TRBD1	.	TRBV7-9	CASSFGQGNYHEKLFF	TGTGCCAGCAGCTTCGGACAGGGGAATTATCATGAAAAACTGTTTTTT
TRBJ1-1	.	.	TRBV5-1	CASSFVGIMNTEAFF	TGCGCCAGCAGCTTTGTTGGGATAATGAACACTGAAGCTTTCTTT
TRBJ2-7	TRBD1	once	TRBV6-5	CASSYQPGQAIEQYF	TGTGCCAGCAGTTACCAACCGGGACAGGCCATCGAGCAGTACTTC
TRBJ2-7	.	once	TRBV7-2	CASSPLLPGRAPYEQYF	TGTGCCAGCAGCCCCCTTCTTCCGGGACGGGCTCCGTACGAGCAGTACTTC
TRBJ1-5	.	.	TRBV29-1	CEAPPELRNQPQHF	TGCGAAGCCCCACCGGAGTTACGCAATCAGCCCCAGCATTTT
TRBJ2-7	.	.	TRBV27	CASSPLPRVADSYEQYF	TGTGCCAGCAGTCCCCTACCCCGAGTAGCGGACTCCTACGAGCAGTACTTC
TRBJ1-2	.	.	TRBV18	CASSSTGGEGYTF	TGTGCCAGCTCATCAACAGGAGGCGAAGGCTACACCTTC
TRBJ2-5	TRBD1	.	TRBV28	CASTEGQGAEETQYF	TGTGCCAGCACCGAGGGACAGGGGGCCGAAGAGACCCAGTACTTC
TRBJ2-1	.	.	TRBV11-2	CASIYVGNEQFF	TGTGCCAGCATATATGTGGGAAATGAGCAGTTCTTC
TRBJ2-1	.	.	TRBV9	CASSVDSLATGEQFF	TGTGCCAGCAGCGTAGATAGTCTAGCGACGGGTGAGCAGTTCTTC
TRBJ2-5	.	.	TRBV9	CASSFGTSSRGETQYF	TGTGCCAGCAGCTTTGGGACATCCTCCCGGGGAGAGACCCAGTACTTC
TRBJ1-1	TRBD1	.	TRBV19	CASSVPLNRGPFGNTEAFF	TGTGCCAGTAGCGTCCCTCTAAACAGGGGGCCCTTTGGGAACACTGAAGCTTTCTTT
TRBJ1-2	.	.	TRBV5-1	CASSLQGSNYGYTF	TGCGCCAGCAGCTTACAGGGCTCTAACTATGGCTACACCTTC
TRBJ1-2	.	once	TRBV10-2	CASRSPGTNYGYTF	TGCGCCAGCAGATCTCCCGGGACCAACTATGGCTACACCTTC
TRBJ2-7	.	.	TRBV28	CASSSSFYEQYF	TGTGCCAGCAGCTCCTCGTTCTACGAGCAGTACTTC
TRBJ1-6	.	once	TRBV2	CASSETRGLSNSPLHF	TGTGCCAGCAGTGAAACTAGGGGACTAAGTAATTCACCCCTCCACTTT
TRBJ2-1	.	.	TRBV2	CASSVTVPSYNEQFF	TGTGCCAGCAGTGTCACAGTTCCATCCTACAATGAGCAGTTCTTC
TRBJ1-2	.	.	TRBV28	CASSSSAARVHGYTF	TGTGCCAGCAGTTCCTCCGCCGCCAGGGTACATGGCTACACCTTC
TRBJ1-5	.	.	TRBV28	CASSLYRESQPQHF	TGTGCCAGCAGTTTATACAGGGAAAGCCAGCCCCAGCATTTT
TRBJ1-1	.	.	TRBV5-1	CASSLGTANTEAFF	TGCGCCAGCAGCCTCGGGACGGCGAACACTGAAGCTTTCTTT
TRBJ2-6	.	.	TRBV18	CASESGGSGANVLTF	TGTGCCAGCGAGTCAGGCGGGTCTGGGGCCAACGTCCTGACTTTC
TRBJ1-2	.	.	TRBV29-1	CSVEGGDRTNYGYTF	TGCAGCGTTGAAGGGGGTGACAGGACTAACTATGGCTACACCTTC
TRBJ2-2	TRBD2	once	TRBV7-9	CASSFSSGTDKTGELFF	TGTGCCAGCAGCTTCTCTAGCGGGACAGATAAAACCGGGGAGCTGTTTTTT
TRBJ1-2	.	.	TRBV2	CASRGRDYGYTF	TGTGCCAGCAGGGGCAGGGACTATGGCTACACCTTC
TRBJ2-3	.	.	TRBV7-2	CASSLGLAGYTDTQYF	TGTGCCAGCAGCTTAGGTCTGGCGGGATACACAGATACGCAGTATTTT
TRBJ1-3	TRBD1	.	TRBV9	CASSVVDRGTGNTIYF	TGTGCCAGCAGCGTAGTAGACAGGGGGACTGGAAACACCATATATTTT
TRBJ2-3	.	.	TRBV6-4	CASSDPGGSTDTQYF	TGTGCCAGCAGTGACCCCGGTGGTAGCACAGATACGCAGTATTTT
TRBJ1-2	.	.	TRBV7-9	CASSSFWDTPNYGYTF	TGTGCCAGCAGCTCCTTTTGGGACACTCCTAACTATGGCTACACCTTC
TRBJ1-4	TRBD1	once	TRBV30	CACSGTARSLNEKLFF	TGTGCCTGCTCCGGGACAGCGCGCTCCCTCAATGAAAAACTGTTTTTT
TRBJ1-2	.	.	TRBV30	CAWSVLGLGGYTF	TGTGCCTGGAGTGTTCTGGGGCTGGGGGGCTACACCTTC